This T cell receptor beta chain was found in a study of blood T cell repertoires in COVID-19. Looking at the study overall: Spain, Italy and the United States supplied samples that represented acute and convalescent COVID-19. T cells, B-cell-depleted T cells, or PBMCs supplied cDNA or gDNA.

Authors' methods: Nucleated cell counts were estimated from reference gene primer amplification. Only in-frame clones appear in the TCRdb table, and some are missing; sequencing was by immunoSEQ multiplex PCR. V and J calls and clone size are those listed in that table; D and trimming were worked out from the DNA. Found here are about 11,000 clones, 80% to 90% of them singletons; the top ten hold under 6%. The specimen sequenced was peripheral blood. This sequence originates from a human donor in a cohort sampled during active COVID-19.

CDR3 region: CAIQGLDTGELFF. The DNA of the CDR3 is TGTGCCATTCAGGGTCTGGACACCGGGGAGCTGTTTTTT. The J gene is TRBJ2-2, the V gene TRBV19; D is possibly TRBD1 (5 bases). This CDR3 has 13 residues. V lost 10 bases, J lost 3 bases, and 12 bases lay in between. Per germline, CDR1 LNHDA and CDR2 SQIVND (reference sequence).